These 5 T cell receptor beta chains were sequenced from one sample in a study of blood T cell repertoires in COVID-19. Clones were sequenced by immunoSEQ multiplex PCR, and TCRdb holds only the in-frame ones, with some missing. Here the sample spans 120,000 to 150,000 clones, 85% being singletons. Sequenced input: PBMCs or T cells enriched from blood (not recorded which). All receptors come from a woman in her 40s who had recovered from COVID-19.

The chain uses TRBV5-4 and TRBJ2-5; TRBD2 aligns across 8 bases. The junction had 15 bases not matched to a gene; V was cut back by 4 bases and J by 4 bases. CDR3 length equals 17 residues. Germline V CDR1 and CDR2: SGHNT, YYREEE (reference sequence). The CDR3: CASSLGGAGTIGETQYF. The CDR3, as DNA: TGTGCCAGCAGCCTCGGGGGGGCGGGAACGATCGGAGAGACCCAGTACTTC.

The chain employs TRBV7-9 and TRBJ2-7; perhaps TRBD2 as D (6 bases). The CDR3 has 13 amino acids. The germline V and J ends were trimmed by 7 bases and 6 bases, with 16 bases remaining between them. From germline, CDR1 is SEHNR and CDR2 FQNEAQ (reference sequence). The CDR3 nucleotides are TGTGCCAGCAACGACTCGGGGGAGGCCGAGCAGTACTTC. As protein: CASNDSGEAEQYF. The complete variable domain, with remaining parts taken from reference TRBV7-9 and TRBJ2-7, reads DTGVSQNPRHKITKRGQNVTFRCDPISEHNRLYWYRQTLGQGPEFLTYFQNEAQLEKSRLLSDRFSAERPKGSFSTLEIQRTEQGDSAMYLCASNDSGEAEQYFGPGTRLTVT.

This sequence joins TRBV4-1 and TRBJ2-7, with D possibly being TRBD1 (6 bases). The CDR3 covers 15 residues. Trimming took off 0 bases at V and 2 bases at J, with 11 bases between the two ends. The germline V gene encodes CDR1 MGHRA and CDR2 YSYEKL. The CDR3 loop reads CASSQEAGTPYEQYF. In nucleotides, the CDR3 is TGCGCCAGCAGCCAAGAAGCCGGGACACCCTACGAGCAGTACTTC.

This clone was seen a few times. This rearrangement joins TRBV27 to TRBJ2-3, with 13 bases lining up with TRBD2. CDR3 length equals 17 residues. J was trimmed by 5 bases and V by 5 bases; bases with no gene match: 10. CDR1 is MNHEY, CDR2 SMNVEV, per germline (reference sequence). CDR3 amino acids: CASSVDWTSGGLDTQYF. CDR3 sequence (DNA): TGTGCCAGCAGTGTCGATTGGACTAGCGGGGGTCTAGATACGCAGTATTTT.

V and J are TRBV6-5 and TRBJ1-1; D is possibly TRBD1 (5 bases). The germline V and J ends were trimmed by 6 bases and 11 bases, with 19 bases remaining between them. CDR1 and CDR2 from the germline V gene are MNHEY and SVGAGI. The CDR3 length is 13 residues. The CDR3 reads CASRPTAAGSAFF. CDR3 in DNA: TGTGCCAGCAGACCTACCGCAGCAGGGTCGGCTTTCTTT.